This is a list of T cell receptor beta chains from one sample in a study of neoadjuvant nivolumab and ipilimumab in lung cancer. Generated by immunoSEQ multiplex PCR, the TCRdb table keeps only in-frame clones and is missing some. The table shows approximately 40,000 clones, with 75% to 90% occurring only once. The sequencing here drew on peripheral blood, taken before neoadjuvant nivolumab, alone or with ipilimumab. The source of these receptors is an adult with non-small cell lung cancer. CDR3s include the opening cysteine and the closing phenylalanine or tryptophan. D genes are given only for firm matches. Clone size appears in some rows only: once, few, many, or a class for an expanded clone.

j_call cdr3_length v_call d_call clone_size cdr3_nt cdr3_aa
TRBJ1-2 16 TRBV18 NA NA TGTGCCAGCTCACCGGATAGTCGAAGGGACGGCCAAGGCTACACCTTC CASSPDSRRDGQGYTF
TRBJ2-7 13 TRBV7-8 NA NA TGTGCCAGCAGCTTATTACAGGCCTACGAGCAGTACTTC CASSLLQAYEQYF
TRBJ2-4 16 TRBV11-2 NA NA TGTGCCAGCAGCCAGGGACTTTTGTGGTCCAAAAACATTCAGTACTTC CASSQGLLWSKNIQYF
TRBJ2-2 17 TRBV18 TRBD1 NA TGTGCCAGCTCCTCTGACAGGGGTGGCATGAACACCGGGGAGCTGTTTTTT CASSSDRGGMNTGELFF
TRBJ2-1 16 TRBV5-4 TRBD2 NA TGTGCCAGCAGCTTGGGCGGGAGAGGATCCTACAATGAGCAGTTCTTC CASSLGGRGSYNEQFF
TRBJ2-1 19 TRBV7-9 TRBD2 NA TGTGCCAGCAGCTTAGGAGATCGACTAGCGGGGACCTCCTACAATGAGCAGTTCTTC CASSLGDRLAGTSYNEQFF
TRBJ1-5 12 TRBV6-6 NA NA TGTGCCAGCAGTTCCCCGAATCAGCCCCAGCATTTT CASSSPNQPQHF
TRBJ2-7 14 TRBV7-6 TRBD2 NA TGTGCCAGCAGCCTAGCGGGGGTCTCCTACGAGCAGTACTTC CASSLAGVSYEQYF
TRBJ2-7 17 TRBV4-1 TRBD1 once TGCGCCAGCAGCCAAGAACTCCGGGGACAGGGGGACTACGAGCAGTACTTC CASSQELRGQGDYEQYF
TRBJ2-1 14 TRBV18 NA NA TGTGCCAGCTCACCTACCCAGGGGGGAAATGAGCAGTTCTTC CASSPTQGGNEQFF
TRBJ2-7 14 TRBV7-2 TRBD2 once TGTGCCAGCACCTGGGGCGGGAGTAACTACGAGCAGTACTTC CASTWGGSNYEQYF
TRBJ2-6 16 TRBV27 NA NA TGTGCCAGCAGCGGAACAGGGATATCTGGGGCCAACGTCCTGACTTTC CASSGTGISGANVLTF
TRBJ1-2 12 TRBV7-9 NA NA TGTGCCAGCAGCTTAAGGGCCCCCATACCTCTCTTC CASSLRAPIPLF
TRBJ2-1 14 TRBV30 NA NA TGTGCCTGGAGCCGGGGGAGCTCCTACAATGAGCAGTTCTTC CAWSRGSSYNEQFF
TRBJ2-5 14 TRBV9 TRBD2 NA TGTGCCAGCAGCCCCCGCGGGGGACAAGAGACCCAGTACTTC CASSPRGGQETQYF
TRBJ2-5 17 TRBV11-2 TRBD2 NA TGTGCCAGCAGCCAAGAACGTGGTAGCGGGGTCCAAGAGACCCAGTACTTC CASSQERGSGVQETQYF
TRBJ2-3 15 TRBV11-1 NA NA TGTGCCAGCAGCCTCAGGCGTGGGGACACAGATACGCAGTATTTT CASSLRRGDTDTQYF
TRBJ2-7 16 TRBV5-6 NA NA TGTGCCAGCAGCGCCCTAGGGGGAGGTTTAACCTACGAGCAGTACTTC CASSALGGGLTYEQYF
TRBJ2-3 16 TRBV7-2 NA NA TGTGCCAGCAGCTTAGTGTGGGGGACTAGCACAGATACGCAGTATTTT CASSLVWGTSTDTQYF